In its sample, the clone carrying this TCR beta chain was seen once. The data are from a study of preoperative IRX-2 immunotherapy in early breast cancer. The CDR3 has 13 amino acids. The V gene lost 4 bases and the J gene lost 6 bases, with 12 bases spanning the gap. Germline assignment: CDR1 LGHNA and CDR2 YSLEER. Regarding treatment: preoperative locoregional IRX-2 cytokine immunotherapy. Data came from immunoSEQ multiplex PCR; TCRdb stores just in-frame clones and leaves some out. This sample has 25,000 or so clones; over 75% occur once, and the top ten carry approximately 9%. Sequenced material: tumor tissue, taken after IRX-2 immunotherapy. The rearrangement joins TRBV4-3 to TRBJ1-2; D gene ambiguous. The origin of this receptor is a human donor with breast cancer. DNA for the CDR3: TGCGCCAGCAGCCCAGACCTCCGGGATGGCTACACCTTC. Its protein is CASSPDLRDGYTF.